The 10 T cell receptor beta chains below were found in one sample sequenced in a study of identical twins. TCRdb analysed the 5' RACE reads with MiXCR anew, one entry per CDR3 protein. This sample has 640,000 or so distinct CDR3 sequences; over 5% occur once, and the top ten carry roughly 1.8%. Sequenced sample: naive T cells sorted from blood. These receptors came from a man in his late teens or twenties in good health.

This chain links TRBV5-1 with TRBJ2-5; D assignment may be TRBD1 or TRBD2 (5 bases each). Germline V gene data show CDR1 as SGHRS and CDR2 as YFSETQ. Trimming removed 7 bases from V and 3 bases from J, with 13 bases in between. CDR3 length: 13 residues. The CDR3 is CASYTGTEETQYF. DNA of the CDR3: TGCGCCAGCTATACCGGGACCGAAGAGACCCAGTACTTC.

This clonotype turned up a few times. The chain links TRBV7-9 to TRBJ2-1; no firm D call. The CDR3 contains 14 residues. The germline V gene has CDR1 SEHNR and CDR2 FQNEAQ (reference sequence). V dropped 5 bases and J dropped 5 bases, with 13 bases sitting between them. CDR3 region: CASSGRNLNNEQFF. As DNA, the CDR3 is TGTGCCAGCAGCGGCCGAAATCTAAACAATGAGCAGTTCTTC.

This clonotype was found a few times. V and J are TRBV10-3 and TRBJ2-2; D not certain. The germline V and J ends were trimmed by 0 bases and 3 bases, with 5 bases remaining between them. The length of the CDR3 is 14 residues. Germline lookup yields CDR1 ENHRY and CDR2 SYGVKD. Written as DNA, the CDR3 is TGTGCCATCAGTGAGTCACGCGACACCGGGGAGCTGTTTTTT. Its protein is CAISESRDTGELFF.

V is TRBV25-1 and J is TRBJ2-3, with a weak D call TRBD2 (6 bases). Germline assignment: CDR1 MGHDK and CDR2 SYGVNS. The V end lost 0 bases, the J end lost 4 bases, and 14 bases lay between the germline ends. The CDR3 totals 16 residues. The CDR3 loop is CASSEYASGVSDTQYF. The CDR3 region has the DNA TGTGCCAGCAGTGAATATGCCTCGGGAGTATCAGATACGCAGTATTTT.

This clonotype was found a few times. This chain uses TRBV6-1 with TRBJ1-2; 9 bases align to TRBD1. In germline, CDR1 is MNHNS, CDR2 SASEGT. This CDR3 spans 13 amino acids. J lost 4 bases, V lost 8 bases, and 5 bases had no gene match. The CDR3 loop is CASLGDRVYGYTF. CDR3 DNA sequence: TGTGCCAGCCTGGGGGACAGGGTCTATGGCTACACCTTC.

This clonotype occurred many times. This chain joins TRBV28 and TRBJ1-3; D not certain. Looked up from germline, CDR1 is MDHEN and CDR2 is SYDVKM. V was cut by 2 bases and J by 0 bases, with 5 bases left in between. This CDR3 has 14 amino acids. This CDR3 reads CASSLQLSGNTIYF. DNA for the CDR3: TGTGCCAGCAGTTTACAGCTCTCTGGAAACACCATATATTTT. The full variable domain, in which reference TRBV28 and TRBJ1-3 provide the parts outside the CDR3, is DVKVTQSSRYLVKRTGEKVFLECVQDMDHENMFWYRQDPGLGLRLIYFSYDVKMKEKGDIPEGYSVSREKKERFSLILESASTNQTSMYLCASSLQLSGNTIYFGEGSWLTVV.

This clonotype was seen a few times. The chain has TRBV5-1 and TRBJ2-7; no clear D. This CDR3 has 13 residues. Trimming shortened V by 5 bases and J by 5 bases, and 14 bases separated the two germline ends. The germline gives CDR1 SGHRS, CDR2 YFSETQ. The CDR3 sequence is CASSRSYPNEQYF. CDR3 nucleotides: TGCGCCAGCAGTCGTTCCTATCCCAACGAGCAGTACTTC.

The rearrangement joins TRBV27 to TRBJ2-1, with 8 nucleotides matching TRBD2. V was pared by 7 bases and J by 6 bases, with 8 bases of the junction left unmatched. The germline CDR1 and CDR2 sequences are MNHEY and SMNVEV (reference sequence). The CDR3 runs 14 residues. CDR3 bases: TGTGCCAGCACTTTTCGGGAGGGGGGCAATGAGCAGTTCTTC. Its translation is CASTFREGGNEQFF.

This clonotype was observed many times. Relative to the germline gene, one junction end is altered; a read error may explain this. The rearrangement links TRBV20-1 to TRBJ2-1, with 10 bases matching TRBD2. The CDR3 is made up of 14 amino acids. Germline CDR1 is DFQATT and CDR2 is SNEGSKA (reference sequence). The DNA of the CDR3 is TGCAGTGCTAGAGATCCAATCAGGGAGACTAGCGGGTACTTC. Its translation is CSARDPIRETSGYF.

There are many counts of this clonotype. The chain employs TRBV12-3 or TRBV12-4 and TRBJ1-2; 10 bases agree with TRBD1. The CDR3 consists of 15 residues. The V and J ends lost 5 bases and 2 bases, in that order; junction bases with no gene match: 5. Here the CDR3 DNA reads TGTGCCAGCAGTCCCCGGGACAGGGGCAACTATGGCTACACCTTC. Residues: CASSPRDRGNYGYTF.